The rows below give T cell receptor beta chains drawn from one sample of a study of early T cells in non-severe SARS-CoV-2 infection. MiXCR, run by TCRdb on the 5' RACE reads, gives a single entry per CDR3 protein. Of fewer than 95,000 distinct CDR3 sequences listed, over 15% are singletons. Source: whole blood, taken at baseline. The receptors originated from an adult who was a healthcare worker with PCR-confirmed SARS-CoV-2 infection or an uninfected control (not recorded which). The CDR3 runs from the conserved cysteine through the conserved F or W. Each record gives: V gene, J gene, clone size, D gene, CDR3 protein, CDR3 DNA. The D gene is left open where the match is weak. A clone size is listed for some rows: how often the clone was seen (once, few, many), or a class if it is expanded.

TRBV6-2/TRBV6-3	TRBJ1-5	.	TRBD1	CASRRQGGGNQPQHF	TGTGCCAGTAGAAGACAGGGGGGGGGCAATCAGCCCCAGCATTTT
TRBV20-1	TRBJ1-5	few	TRBD1	CSASTGGNQPQHF	TGCAGTGCTTCAACAGGGGGCAATCAGCCCCAGCATTTT
TRBV28	TRBJ1-4	many	.	CASSLRGKLFF	TGTGCCAGCAGCCTACGCGGGAAACTGTTTTTT
TRBV7-9	TRBJ2-7	.	TRBD2	CASSLERGRNEQYF	TGTGCCAGCAGCTTAGAGCGGGGGAGGAACGAGCAGTACTTC
TRBV6-2/TRBV6-3	TRBJ2-7	few	TRBD2	CASSYSGRSYEQYF	TGTGCCAGCAGTTACTCCGGGAGGTCCTACGAGCAGTACTTC
TRBV5-6	TRBJ1-2	few	.	CASSFAGRGSGYTF	TGTGCCAGCAGCTTTGCGGGGAGAGGGAGTGGCTACACCTTC
TRBV20-1	TRBJ2-7	few	.	CSATQTAAYEQYF	TGCAGTGCTACCCAAACAGCAGCCTACGAGCAGTACTTC
TRBV3-1	TRBJ1-2	many	.	CASSQLSKVDLYGYTF	TGTGCCAGCAGCCAACTCTCCAAAGTGGATCTCTATGGCTACACCTTC
TRBV11-2	TRBJ1-4	few	.	CASSLQGATNEKLFF	TGTGCCAGCAGCTTACAGGGAGCAACTAATGAAAAACTGTTTTTT
TRBV7-9	TRBJ2-5	few	.	CASSLAQGWEETQYF	TGTGCCAGCAGCTTAGCGCAGGGTTGGGAAGAGACCCAGTACTTC
TRBV27	TRBJ2-6	.	.	CASSLNGANVLTF	TGTGCCAGCAGTTTAAATGGGGCCAACGTCCTGACTTTC
TRBV2	TRBJ1-2	.	TRBD1	CASRVRDRVQGYTF	TGTGCCAGCAGAGTCCGGGACAGGGTGCAGGGCTACACCTTC
TRBV7-2	TRBJ2-5	few	TRBD1	CASSEDRAQTQYF	TGTGCCAGCAGCGAAGACAGGGCCCAGACCCAGTACTTC
TRBV13	TRBJ2-1	few	TRBD2	CASSVGLAGVEQFF	TGTGCCAGCAGCGTGGGACTAGCGGGAGTTGAGCAGTTCTTC
TRBV7-9	TRBJ2-5	few	.	CASSLMGPQETQYF	TGTGCCAGCAGCCTCATGGGGCCTCAAGAGACCCAGTACTTC
TRBV28	TRBJ2-3	.	TRBD2	CSGAGDAGDTQYF	TGTTCCGGGGCGGGGGATGCGGGAGATACGCAGTATTTT
TRBV28	TRBJ2-5	.	TRBD1	CASSARQGARVGETQYF	TGTGCCAGCAGTGCCCGACAGGGGGCGAGGGTAGGGGAGACCCAGTACTTC
TRBV6-1	TRBJ1-2	few	TRBD1	CASREQGARGYTF	TGTGCCAGCAGGGAGCAGGGGGCGCGGGGCTACACCTTC
TRBV7-2	TRBJ1-5	few	.	CASSLGGGQPQHF	TGTGCCAGCAGCTTAGGGGGGGGCCAGCCCCAGCATTTT
TRBV12-3/TRBV12-4	TRBJ2-7	.	TRBD1	CASNPGQGHEQYF	TGTGCCAGCAACCCGGGACAGGGCCACGAGCAGTACTTC
TRBV2	TRBJ2-3	few	.	CASSEAGTDTQYF	TGTGCCAGCAGTGAAGCGGGCACAGATACGCAGTATTTT